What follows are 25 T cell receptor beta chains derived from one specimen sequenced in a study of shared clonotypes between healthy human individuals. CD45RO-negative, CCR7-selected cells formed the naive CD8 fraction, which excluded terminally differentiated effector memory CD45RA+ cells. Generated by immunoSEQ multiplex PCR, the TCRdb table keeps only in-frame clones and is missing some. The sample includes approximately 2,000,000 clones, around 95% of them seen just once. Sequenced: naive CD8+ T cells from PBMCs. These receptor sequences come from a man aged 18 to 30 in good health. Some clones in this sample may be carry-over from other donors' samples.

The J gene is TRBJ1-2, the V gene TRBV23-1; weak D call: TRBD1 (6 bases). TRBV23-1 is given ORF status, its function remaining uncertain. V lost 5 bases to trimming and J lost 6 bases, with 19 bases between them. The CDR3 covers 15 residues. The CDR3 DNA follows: TGCGCCAGCAGTTTAGGACGATCTAGGGGGGATGGCTACACCTTC. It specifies CASSLGRSRGDGYTF.

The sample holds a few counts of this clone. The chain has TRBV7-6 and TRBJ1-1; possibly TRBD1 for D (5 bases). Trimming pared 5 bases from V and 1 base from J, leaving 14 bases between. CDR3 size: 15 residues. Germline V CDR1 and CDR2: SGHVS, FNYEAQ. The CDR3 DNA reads TGTGCCAGCAGCCCTAGTCGGGGCGGGAACACTGAAGCTTTCTTT. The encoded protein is CASSPSRGGNTEAFF. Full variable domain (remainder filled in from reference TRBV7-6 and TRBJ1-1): GAGVSQSPRYKVTKRGQDVALRCDPISGHVSLYWYRQALGQGPEFLTYFNYEAQQDKSGLPNDRFSAERPEGSISTLTIQRTEQRDSAMYRCASSPSRGGNTEAFFGQGTRLTVV.

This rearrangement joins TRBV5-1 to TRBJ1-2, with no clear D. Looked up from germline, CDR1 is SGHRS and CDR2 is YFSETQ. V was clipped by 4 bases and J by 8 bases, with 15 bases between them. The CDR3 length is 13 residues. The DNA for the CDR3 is TGCGCCAGCAGCGTCGCCTCATCGAGCGGCTACACCTTC. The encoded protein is CASSVASSSGYTF.

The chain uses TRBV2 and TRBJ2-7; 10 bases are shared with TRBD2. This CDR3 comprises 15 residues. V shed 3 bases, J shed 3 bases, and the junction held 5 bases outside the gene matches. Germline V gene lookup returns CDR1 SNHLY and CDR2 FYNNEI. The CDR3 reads CASSDSLAGNYEQYF. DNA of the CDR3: TGTGCCAGCAGTGATTCACTAGCGGGAAACTACGAGCAGTACTTC.

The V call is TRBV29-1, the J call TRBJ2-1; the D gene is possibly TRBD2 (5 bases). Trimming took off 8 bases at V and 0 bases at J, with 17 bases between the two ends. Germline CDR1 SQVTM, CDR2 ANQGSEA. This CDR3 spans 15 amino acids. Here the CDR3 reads CSSRPPGSSYNEQFF. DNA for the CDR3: TGCAGCTCCCGCCCTCCGGGGAGCTCCTACAATGAGCAGTTCTTC.

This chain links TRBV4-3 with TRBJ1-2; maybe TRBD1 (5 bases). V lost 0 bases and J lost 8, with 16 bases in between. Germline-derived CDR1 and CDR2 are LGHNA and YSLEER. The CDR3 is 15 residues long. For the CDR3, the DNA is TGCGCCAGCAGCCAAGATGGGGAGGGGTGGAAAGGCTACACCTTC. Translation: CASSQDGEGWKGYTF.

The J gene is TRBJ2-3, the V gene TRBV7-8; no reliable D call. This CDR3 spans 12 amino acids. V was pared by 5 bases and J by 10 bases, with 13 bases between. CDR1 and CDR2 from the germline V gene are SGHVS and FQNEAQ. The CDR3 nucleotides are TGTGCCAGCAGCCCGTATCCGGAGCCGCAGTATTTT. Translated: CASSPYPEPQYF.

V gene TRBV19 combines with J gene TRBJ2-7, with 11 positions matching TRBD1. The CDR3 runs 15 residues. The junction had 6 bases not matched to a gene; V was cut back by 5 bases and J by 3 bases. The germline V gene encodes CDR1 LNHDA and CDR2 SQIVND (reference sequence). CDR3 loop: CASSDGQGAFYEQYF. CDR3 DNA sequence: TGTGCCAGTAGTGACGGACAGGGGGCTTTCTACGAGCAGTACTTC.

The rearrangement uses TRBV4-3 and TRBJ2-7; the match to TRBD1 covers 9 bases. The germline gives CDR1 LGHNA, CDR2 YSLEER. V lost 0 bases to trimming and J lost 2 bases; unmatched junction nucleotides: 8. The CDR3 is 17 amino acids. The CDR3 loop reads CASSQDGQGMVPYEQYF. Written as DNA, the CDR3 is TGCGCCAGCAGCCAAGACGGACAGGGGATGGTCCCCTACGAGCAGTACTTC.

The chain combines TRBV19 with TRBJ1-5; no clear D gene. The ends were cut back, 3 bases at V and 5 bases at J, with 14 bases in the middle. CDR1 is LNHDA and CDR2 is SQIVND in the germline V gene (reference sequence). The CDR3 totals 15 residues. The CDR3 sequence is CASSIGPTRHQPQHF. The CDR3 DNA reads TGTGCCAGTAGTATTGGGCCGACCCGTCATCAGCCCCAGCATTTT. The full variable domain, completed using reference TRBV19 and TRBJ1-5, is DGGITQSPKYLFRKEGQNVTLSCEQNLNHDAMYWYRQDPGQGLRLIYYSQIVNDFQKGDIAEGYSVSREKKESFPLTVTSAQKNPTAFYLCASSIGPTRHQPQHFGDGTRLSIL.

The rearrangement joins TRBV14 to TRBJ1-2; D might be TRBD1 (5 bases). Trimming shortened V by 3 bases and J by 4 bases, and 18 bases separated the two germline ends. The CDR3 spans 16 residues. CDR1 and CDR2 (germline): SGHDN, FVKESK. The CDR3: CASSQTIRGASYGYTF. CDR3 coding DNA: TGTGCCAGCAGCCAGACTATTCGAGGGGCGAGCTATGGCTACACCTTC.

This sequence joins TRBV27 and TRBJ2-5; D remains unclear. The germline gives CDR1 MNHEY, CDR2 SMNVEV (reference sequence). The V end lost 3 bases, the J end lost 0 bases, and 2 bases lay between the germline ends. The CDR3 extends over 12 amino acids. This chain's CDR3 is CASSLYQETQYF. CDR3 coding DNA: TGTGCCAGCAGTTTGTACCAAGAGACCCAGTACTTC.

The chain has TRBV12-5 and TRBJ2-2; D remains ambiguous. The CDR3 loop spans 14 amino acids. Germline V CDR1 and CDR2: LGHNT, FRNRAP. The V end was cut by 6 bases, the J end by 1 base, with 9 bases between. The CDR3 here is CASGNQQNTGELFF. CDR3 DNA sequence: TGTGCTAGTGGCAACCAACAGAACACCGGGGAGCTGTTTTTT.

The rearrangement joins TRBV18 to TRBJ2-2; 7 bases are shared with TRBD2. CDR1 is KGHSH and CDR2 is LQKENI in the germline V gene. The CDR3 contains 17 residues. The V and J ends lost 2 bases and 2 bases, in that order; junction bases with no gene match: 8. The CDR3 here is CASSPTSTAGNTGELFF. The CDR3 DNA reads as TGTGCCAGCTCACCAACTTCCACAGCGGGAAACACCGGGGAGCTGTTTTTT.

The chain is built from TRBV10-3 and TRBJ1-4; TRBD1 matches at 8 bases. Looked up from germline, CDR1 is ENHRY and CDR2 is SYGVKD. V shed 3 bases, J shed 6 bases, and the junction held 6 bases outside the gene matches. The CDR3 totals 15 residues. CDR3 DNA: TGTGCCATCAGTGATGCCGGGACAGGCCATGAAAAACTGTTTTTT. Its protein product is CAISDAGTGHEKLFF.

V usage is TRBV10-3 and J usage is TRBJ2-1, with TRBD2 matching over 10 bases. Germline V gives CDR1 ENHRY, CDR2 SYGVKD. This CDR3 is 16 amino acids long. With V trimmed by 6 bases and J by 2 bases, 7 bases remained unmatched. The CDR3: CAIRALLAGAYNEQFF. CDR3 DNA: TGTGCCATCAGGGCACTCCTAGCGGGAGCCTACAATGAGCAGTTCTTC.

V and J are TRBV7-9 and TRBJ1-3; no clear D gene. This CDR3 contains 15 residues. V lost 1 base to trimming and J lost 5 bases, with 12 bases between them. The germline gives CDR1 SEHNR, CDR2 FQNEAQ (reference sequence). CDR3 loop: CASSLVGTDRNTIYF. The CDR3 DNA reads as TGTGCCAGCAGCTTAGTAGGAACAGATAGAAACACCATATATTTT.

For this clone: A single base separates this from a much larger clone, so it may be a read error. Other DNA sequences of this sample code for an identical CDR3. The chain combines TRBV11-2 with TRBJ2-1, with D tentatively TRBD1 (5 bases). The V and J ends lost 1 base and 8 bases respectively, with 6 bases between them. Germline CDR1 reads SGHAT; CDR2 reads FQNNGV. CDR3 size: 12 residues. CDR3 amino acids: CASSLGGDEQFF. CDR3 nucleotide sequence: TGTGCCAGCAGCTTAGGGGGCGATGAGCAGTTCTTC.

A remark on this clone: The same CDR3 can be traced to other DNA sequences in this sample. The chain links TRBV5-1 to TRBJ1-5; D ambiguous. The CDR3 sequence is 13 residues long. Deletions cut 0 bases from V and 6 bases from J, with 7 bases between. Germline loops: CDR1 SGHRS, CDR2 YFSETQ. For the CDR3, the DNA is TGCGCCAGCAGCTTGGCCGGTGGTCAGCCCCAGCATTTT. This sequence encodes CASSLAGGQPQHF.

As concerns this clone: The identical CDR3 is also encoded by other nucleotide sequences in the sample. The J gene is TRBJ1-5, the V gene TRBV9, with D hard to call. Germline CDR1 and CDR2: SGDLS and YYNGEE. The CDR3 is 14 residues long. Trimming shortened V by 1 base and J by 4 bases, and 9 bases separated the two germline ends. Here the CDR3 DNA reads TGTGCCAGCAGCGTATCATTTGGGAATCAGCCCCAGCATTTT. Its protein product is CASSVSFGNQPQHF.

The CDR3 is CASGLTSGSSEQFF. The CDR3 DNA reads TGCGCCAGCGGACTAACTAGCGGGAGTAGTGAGCAGTTCTTC. The rearrangement links TRBV5-1 to TRBJ2-1, with 11 nucleotides matching TRBD2. Trimming at V came to 7 bases and at J to 9 bases, leaving 9 bases not matched to a gene. CDR3 length: 14 amino acids. The V gene's germline CDR1 is SGHRS and CDR2 YFSETQ. The whole variable domain, filled in from reference TRBV5-1 and TRBJ2-1, reads KAGVTQTPRYLIKTRGQQVTLSCSPISGHRSVSWYQQTPGQGLQFLFEYFSETQRNKGNFPGRFSGRQFSNSRSEMNVSTLELGDSALYLCASGLTSGSSEQFFGPGTRLTVL.

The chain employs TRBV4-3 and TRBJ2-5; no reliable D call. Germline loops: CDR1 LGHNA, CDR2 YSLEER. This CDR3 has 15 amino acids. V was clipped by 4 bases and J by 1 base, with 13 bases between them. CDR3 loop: CASSLDREAQETQYF. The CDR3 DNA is TGCGCCAGCAGCCTGGACCGAGAGGCCCAAGAGACCCAGTACTTC.

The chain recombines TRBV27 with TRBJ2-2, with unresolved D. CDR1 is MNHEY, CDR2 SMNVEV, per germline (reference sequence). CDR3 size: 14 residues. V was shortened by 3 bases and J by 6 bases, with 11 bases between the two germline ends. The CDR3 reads CASSFIDSPGELFF. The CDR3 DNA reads TGTGCCAGCAGTTTCATCGACTCACCCGGGGAGCTGTTTTTT.

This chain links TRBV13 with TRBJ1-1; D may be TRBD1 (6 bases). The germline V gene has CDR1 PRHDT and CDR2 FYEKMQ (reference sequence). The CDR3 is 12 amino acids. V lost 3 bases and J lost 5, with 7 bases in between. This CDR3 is CASSFDRTEAFF. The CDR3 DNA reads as TGTGCCAGCAGCTTTGACAGGACTGAAGCTTTCTTT.

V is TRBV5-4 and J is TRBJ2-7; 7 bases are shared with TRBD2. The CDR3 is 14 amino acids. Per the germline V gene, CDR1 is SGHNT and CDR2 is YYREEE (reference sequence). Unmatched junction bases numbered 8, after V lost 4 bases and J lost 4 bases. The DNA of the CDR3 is TGTGCCAGCAGCCCCATGGCGGGAGTTTACGAGCAGTACTTC. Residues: CASSPMAGVYEQYF.